These 8 T cell receptor beta chains came from one sample sequenced in a study of T cell changes during pregnancy in multiple sclerosis. Only in-frame clones appear in the TCRdb table, and some are missing; sequencing was by immunoSEQ multiplex PCR. The sample lists 40,000 or so clones, 75% to 95% occurring once. This specimen consisted of CD8+ T cells from peripheral blood mononuclear cells, obtained in the second trimester of pregnancy. The receptor source for this set is a female donor with multiple sclerosis, enrolled in a pregnancy study.

A single count supports this clone. CDR3 residues: CASSTELAGPTDTQYF. CDR3 bases: TGCGCCAGCAGCACGGAACTAGCGGGACCCACAGATACGCAGTATTTT. The rearrangement joins TRBV5-1 to TRBJ2-3, with TRBD2 matching over 10 bases. The CDR3 consists of 16 residues. The germline V gene encodes CDR1 SGHRS and CDR2 YFSETQ. The V segment lost 4 bases and the J segment 2 bases; nucleotides outside the gene matches: 7.

The rearrangement joins TRBV7-6 to TRBJ2-1; TRBD2 is a possible D gene (5 bases). Germline-derived CDR1 and CDR2 are SGHVS and FNYEAQ. CDR3 length equals 17 residues. V lost 6 bases, J lost 7 bases, and 25 bases lay in between. CDR3 DNA sequence: TGTGCCAGCAGATCAAACCTTTACGGGGATCTGACGAATGAGCAGTTCTTC. As protein: CASRSNLYGDLTNEQFF.

This rearrangement joins TRBV27 to TRBJ2-7; perhaps TRBD2 as D (5 bases). The CDR3 is 14 residues long. The germline V and J ends were trimmed by 10 bases and 0 bases, with 16 bases remaining between them. CDR1 is MNHEY and CDR2 is SMNVEV in the germline V gene (reference sequence). CDR3 DNA sequence: TGTGCCACTTCCCCTGTGGGGAGCTCCTACGAGCAGTACTTC. Protein: CATSPVGSSYEQYF.

The chain joins TRBV13 to TRBJ1-2; 10 nucleotides align to TRBD1. The trim removed 5 bases at V and 0 bases at J, leaving 3 bases unmatched. The CDR3 is 15 amino acids. Germline CDR1 PRHDT, CDR2 FYEKMQ (reference sequence). For the CDR3, the DNA is TGTGCCAGCAGCCGAGGGACAGGGGCTAACTATGGCTACACCTTC. Amino acid sequence: CASSRGTGANYGYTF.

CDR3 protein: CASSQYLPGLGSTDTQYF. CDR3 nucleotide sequence: TGTGCCAGCAGCCAATATTTACCGGGACTAGGGAGCACAGATACGCAGTATTTT. The chain recombines TRBV14 with TRBJ2-3, with 8 nucleotides matching TRBD2. The germline gives CDR1 SGHDN, CDR2 FVKESK. V was pared by 2 bases and J by 0 bases, with 10 bases of the junction left unmatched. This CDR3 region has 18 residues.

The chain uses TRBV7-8 and TRBJ1-1; D call uncertain. CDR3 length: 13 amino acids. With 5 bases removed from V and 1 base from J, the gap between germline ends came to 8 bases. Germline V gives CDR1 SGHVS, CDR2 FQNEAQ. The CDR3 DNA follows: TGTGCCAGCAGCCGCGGATGGAACACTGAAGCTTTCTTT. It translates to CASSRGWNTEAFF.

V and J are TRBV20-1 and TRBJ2-1; no reliable D call. V lost 3 bases and J 8 bases, leaving 8 bases between the germline ends. CDR1 is DFQATT and CDR2 is SNEGSKA in the germline V gene (reference sequence). This CDR3 is 11 amino acids long. This CDR3 is CSASPPDEQFF. The CDR3 DNA sequence: TGCAGTGCTAGTCCGCCGGATGAGCAGTTCTTC.

The chain couples TRBV29-1 to TRBJ2-2, with D possibly being TRBD2 (7 bases). CDR1 and CDR2 from the germline V gene are SQVTM and ANQGSEA. V lost 4 bases, J lost 5 bases, and 11 bases lay in between. The CDR3 totals 13 residues. The CDR3 sequence is CSVVAGATGELFF. The CDR3 DNA follows: TGCAGCGTTGTCGCGGGGGCGACCGGGGAGCTGTTTTTT.